Below are 5 T cell receptor beta chains sequenced from a single sample in a study of cytomegalovirus exposure and HLA in healthy donors. The PCR had 60 Vbeta and 13 Jbeta primers. Profiling relied on immunoSEQ multiplex PCR, and the TCRdb table lists in-frame clones only, not all of them. Among around 130,000 clones listed, roughly 82% were seen once. The specimen was PBMCs. All receptors come from a woman younger than 35 in good health and CMV-seronegative.

V gene TRBV4-3 combines with J gene TRBJ1-3; 8 nucleotides match TRBD1. The ends lost 4 bases at V and 2 bases at J; junction bases unmatched: 16. This CDR3 is built from 19 residues. CDR1 and CDR2 from the germline V gene are LGHNA and YSLEER. The CDR3 here is CASSLERSGQGLTGNTIYF. The CDR3, as DNA: TGCGCCAGCAGCCTAGAGCGGAGTGGACAGGGATTAACTGGAAACACCATATATTTT.

The chain links TRBV27 to TRBJ2-1, with a weak D call TRBD2 (5 bases). The length of the CDR3 is 11 residues. With 10 bases removed from V and 8 bases from J, the gap between germline ends came to 12 bases. Germline V gene sequence: CDR1 MNHEY, CDR2 SMNVEV (reference sequence). CDR3 region: CAILSGHEQFF. The CDR3 DNA is TGTGCCATACTGAGCGGCCATGAGCAGTTCTTC.

J is TRBJ2-1 and V is TRBV7-9; weak D call: TRBD2 (6 bases). In germline, CDR1 is SEHNR, CDR2 FQNEAQ (reference sequence). The CDR3 contains 13 residues. Deletions cut 5 bases from V and 6 bases from J, with 11 bases between. CDR3 residues: CASSMGLSNEQFF. The CDR3 region has the DNA TGTGCCAGCAGCATGGGACTTTCCAATGAGCAGTTCTTC.

This rearrangement joins TRBV7-9 to TRBJ1-3, with a weak D call TRBD1 (5 bases). V was shortened by 8 bases and J by 5 bases, with 13 bases between the two germline ends. The germline V gene has CDR1 SEHNR and CDR2 FQNEAQ (reference sequence). CDR3 length equals 13 residues. CDR3 sequence (DNA): TGTGCCAGCGCCGGGGGGGGAAGAAACACCATATATTTT. As protein: CASAGGGRNTIYF.

This chain connects TRBV11-2 to TRBJ2-6, with TRBD1 matching 7 bases. Germline assignment: CDR1 SGHAT and CDR2 FQNNGV. The CDR3 runs 18 residues. The V gene end was trimmed by 2 bases and the J gene end by 0 bases; junction bases not matched to a gene: 7. The CDR3: CASSLRDSRSSGANVLTF. Written as DNA, the CDR3 is TGTGCCAGCAGCTTACGGGACAGCCGGAGCTCTGGGGCCAACGTCCTGACTTTC.